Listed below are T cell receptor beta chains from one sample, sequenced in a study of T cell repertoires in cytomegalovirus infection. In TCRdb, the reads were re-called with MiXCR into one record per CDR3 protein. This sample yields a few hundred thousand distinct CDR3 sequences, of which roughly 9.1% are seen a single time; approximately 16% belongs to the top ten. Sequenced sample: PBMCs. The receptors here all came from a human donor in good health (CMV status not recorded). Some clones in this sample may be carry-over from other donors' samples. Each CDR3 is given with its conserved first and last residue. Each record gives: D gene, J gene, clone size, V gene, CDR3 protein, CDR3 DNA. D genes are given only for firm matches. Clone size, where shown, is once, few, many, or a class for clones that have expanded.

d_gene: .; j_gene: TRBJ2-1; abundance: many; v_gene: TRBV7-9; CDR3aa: CASSPGTPDNEQFF; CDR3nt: TGTGCCAGCAGCCCCGGGACACCAGACAATGAGCAGTTCTTC
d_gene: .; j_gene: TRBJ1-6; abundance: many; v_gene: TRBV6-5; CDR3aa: CASSYSSADFSPLHF; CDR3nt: TGTGCCAGCAGTTACTCGTCAGCCGATTTTTCACCCCTCCACTTT
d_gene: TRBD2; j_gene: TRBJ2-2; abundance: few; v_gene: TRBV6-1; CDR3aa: CASSGSSGRMIGELFF; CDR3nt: TGTGCCAGCAGTGGCTCTAGCGGGAGGATGATCGGGGAGCTGTTTTTT
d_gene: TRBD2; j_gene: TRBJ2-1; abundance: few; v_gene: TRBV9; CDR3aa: CASSVLAGVEQFF; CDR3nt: TGTGCCAGCAGCGTGCTAGCGGGAGTTGAGCAGTTCTTC
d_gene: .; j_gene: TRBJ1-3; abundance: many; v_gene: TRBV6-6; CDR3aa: CASSTSGSGNTIYF; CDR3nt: TGTGCCAGCAGTACCTCCGGGAGTGGAAACACCATATATTTT
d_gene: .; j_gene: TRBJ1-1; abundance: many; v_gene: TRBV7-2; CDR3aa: CASSLAWNTEAFF; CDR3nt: TGTGCCAGCAGCTTAGCGTGGAACACTGAAGCTTTCTTT
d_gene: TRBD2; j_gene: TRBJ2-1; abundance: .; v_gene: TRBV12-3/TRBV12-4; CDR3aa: CASRPPLGRVENEQFF; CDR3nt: TGTGCCAGCAGGCCCCCCCTTGGGAGGGTGGAAAATGAGCAGTTCTTC
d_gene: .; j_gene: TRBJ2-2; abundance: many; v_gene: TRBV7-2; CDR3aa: CASSSVTNTGELFF; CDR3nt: TGTGCCAGCAGTTCAGTGACGAACACCGGGGAGCTGTTTTTT
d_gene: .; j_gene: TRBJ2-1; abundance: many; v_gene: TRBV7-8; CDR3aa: CASSYIQGNYNEQFF; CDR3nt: TGTGCCAGCAGCTACATACAGGGAAACTACAATGAGCAGTTCTTC
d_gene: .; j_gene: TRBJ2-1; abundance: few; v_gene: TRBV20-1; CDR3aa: CSARGRRGSYNEQFF; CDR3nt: TGCAGTGCTAGGGGCCGGCGAGGGAGTTACAATGAGCAGTTCTTC
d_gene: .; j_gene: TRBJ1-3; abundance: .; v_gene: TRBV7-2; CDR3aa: CASSLELSGNTIYF; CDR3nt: TGTGCCAGCAGCCTCGAGCTGTCTGGAAACACCATATATTTT
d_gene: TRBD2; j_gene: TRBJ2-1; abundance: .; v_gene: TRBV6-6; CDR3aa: CASSYGTSVLGGQFF; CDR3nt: TGTGCCAGCAGTTACGGGACTAGCGTCCTTGGCGGGCAGTTCTTC
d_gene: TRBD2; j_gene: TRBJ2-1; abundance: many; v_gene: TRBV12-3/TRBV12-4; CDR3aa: CASSFQPGLADYTRSYNEQFF; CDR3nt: TGTGCCAGCAGTTTCCAACCGGGACTAGCGGACTATACCCGCTCTTACAATGAGCAGTTCTTC
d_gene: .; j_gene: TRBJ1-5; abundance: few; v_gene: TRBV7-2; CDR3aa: CASSLVGQSNQPQHF; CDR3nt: TGTGCCAGCAGCTTAGTAGGACAGAGCAATCAGCCCCAGCATTTT
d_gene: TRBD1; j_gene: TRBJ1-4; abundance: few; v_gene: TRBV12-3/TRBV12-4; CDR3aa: CASSIPTGREKLFF; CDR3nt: TGTGCCAGCAGTATCCCGACAGGGAGGGAAAAACTGTTTTTT
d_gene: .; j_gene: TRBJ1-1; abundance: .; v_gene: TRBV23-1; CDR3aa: CASSHPYCGPLGTEAFF; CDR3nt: TGCGCCAGCAGTCACCCATACTGTGGGCCCCTGGGGACTGAAGCTTTCTTT
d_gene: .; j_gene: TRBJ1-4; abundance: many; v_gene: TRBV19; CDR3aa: CASSIERGWHEKLFF; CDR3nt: TGTGCCAGTAGTATCGAGAGGGGATGGCATGAAAAACTGTTTTTT
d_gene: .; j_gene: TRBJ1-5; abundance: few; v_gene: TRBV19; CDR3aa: CASSIKGESNQPQHF; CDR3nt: TGTGCCAGTAGTATAAAAGGAGAGAGCAATCAGCCCCAGCATTTT
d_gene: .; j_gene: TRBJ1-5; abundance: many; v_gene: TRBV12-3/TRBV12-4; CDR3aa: CASSLVVNQPQHF; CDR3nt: TGTGCCAGCAGTTTAGTAGTCAATCAGCCCCAGCATTTT
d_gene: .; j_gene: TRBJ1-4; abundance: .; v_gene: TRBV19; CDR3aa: CASSETATNEKLFF; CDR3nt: TGTGCCAGTAGTGAGACAGCGACTAATGAAAAACTGTTTTTT
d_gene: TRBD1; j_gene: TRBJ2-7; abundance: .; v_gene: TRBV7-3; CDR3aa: CASSLTGQGPQNYEQYF; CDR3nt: TGTGCCAGCAGCTTAACGGGACAGGGGCCCCAAAACTACGAGCAGTACTTC
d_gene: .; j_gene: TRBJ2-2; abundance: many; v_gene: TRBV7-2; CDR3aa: CASSPMGGVRELFF; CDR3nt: TGTGCCAGCAGCCCCATGGGGGGTGTCCGGGAGCTGTTTTTT
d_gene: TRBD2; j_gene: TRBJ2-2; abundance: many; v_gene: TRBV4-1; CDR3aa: CASSQASGRANTGELFF; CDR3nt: TGCGCCAGCAGCCAAGCTAGCGGGAGGGCGAACACCGGGGAGCTGTTTTTT
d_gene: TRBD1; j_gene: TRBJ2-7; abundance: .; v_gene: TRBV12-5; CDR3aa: CASGLGGQGAYEQYF; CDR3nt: TGTGCTAGTGGTTTGGGGGGACAGGGGGCGTACGAGCAGTACTTC
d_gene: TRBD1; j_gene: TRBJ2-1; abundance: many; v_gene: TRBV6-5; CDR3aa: CASSYAGTGKYNEQFF; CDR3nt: TGTGCCAGCAGTTACGCCGGGACAGGGAAGTACAATGAGCAGTTCTTC
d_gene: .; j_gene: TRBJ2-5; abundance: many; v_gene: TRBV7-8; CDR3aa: CASSGGKETQYF; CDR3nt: TGTGCCAGCAGCGGGGGCAAGGAGACCCAGTACTTC
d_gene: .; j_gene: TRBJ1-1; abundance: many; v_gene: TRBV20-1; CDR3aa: CSAAKGYTEAFF; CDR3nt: TGCAGTGCCGCCAAAGGATACACTGAAGCTTTCTTT
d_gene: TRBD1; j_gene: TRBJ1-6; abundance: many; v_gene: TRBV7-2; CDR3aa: CASSPTGGNSPLHF; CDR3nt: TGTGCCAGCAGCCCAACAGGGGGCAATTCACCCCTCCACTTT
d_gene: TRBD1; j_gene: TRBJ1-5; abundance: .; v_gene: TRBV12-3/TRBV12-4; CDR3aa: CASSGQGAHSNQPQHF; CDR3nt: TGTGCCAGCAGTGGTCAGGGGGCCCATAGCAATCAGCCCCAGCATTTT